This record concerns one T cell receptor beta chain sequence. CDR3 length: 13 residues. The ends were cut back, 4 bases at V and 6 bases at J, with 12 bases in the middle. CDR1 SGHVS and CDR2 FQNEAQ come from the germline V gene. This entry belongs to a study of high-grade serous ovarian cancer treatment subgroups. Assay used: immunoSEQ multiplex PCR; TCRdb lists only in-frame clones, some missing. The sample records around 3,100 clones, 70% to 80% being singletons. Tumor tissue was taken before any definitive surgery or chemotherapy was given. The receptor was derived from a human donor with high-grade serous ovarian cancer. The chain has TRBV7-8 and TRBJ1-2; tentative D call: TRBD1 (6 bases). Sequencing input: tumor tissue. CDR3: CASSSTGPNGYTF. CDR3 coding DNA: TGTGCCAGCAGCTCTACAGGGCCCAATGGCTACACCTTC.